A selection of T cell receptor beta chains follows, all from one sample in a study of shared clonotypes between healthy human individuals. The method was immunoSEQ multiplex PCR; TCRdb's version includes in-frame clones alone and lacks a portion of them. The sample gives about 770,000 clones, just under 75% of which show up once; around 1.8% is in the top ten. The sample taken for sequencing was memory CD4+ T cells sorted from blood. These receptors were collected from a woman under 40 in good health. Both conserved end residues are part of each CDR3. Fields, in order: J gene, V gene, CDR3 protein.

j_gene: TRBJ2-5
v_gene: TRBV7-3
CDR3aa: CASSTVMETQYF

j_gene: TRBJ1-2
v_gene: TRBV19
CDR3aa: CASSFQDRNYGYTF

j_gene: TRBJ1-5
v_gene: TRBV19
CDR3aa: CASSTTKDRARSPNQPQHF

j_gene: TRBJ1-2
v_gene: TRBV14
CDR3aa: CASSNRGRSYGYTF

j_gene: TRBJ1-5
v_gene: TRBV28
CDR3aa: CASSWRRGRGNQPQHF

j_gene: TRBJ2-7
v_gene: TRBV28
CDR3aa: CASSFGGTIAYEQYF

j_gene: TRBJ2-4
v_gene: TRBV11-2
CDR3aa: CASSLDRANIQYF

j_gene: TRBJ2-1
v_gene: TRBV7-2
CDR3aa: CASSSQATEQFF

j_gene: TRBJ1-1
v_gene: TRBV11-3
CDR3aa: CASSLRGNTEAFF

j_gene: TRBJ2-3
v_gene: TRBV5-4
CDR3aa: CASSLGDTDTQYF

j_gene: TRBJ2-2
v_gene: TRBV6-1
CDR3aa: CASERTGNTGELFF